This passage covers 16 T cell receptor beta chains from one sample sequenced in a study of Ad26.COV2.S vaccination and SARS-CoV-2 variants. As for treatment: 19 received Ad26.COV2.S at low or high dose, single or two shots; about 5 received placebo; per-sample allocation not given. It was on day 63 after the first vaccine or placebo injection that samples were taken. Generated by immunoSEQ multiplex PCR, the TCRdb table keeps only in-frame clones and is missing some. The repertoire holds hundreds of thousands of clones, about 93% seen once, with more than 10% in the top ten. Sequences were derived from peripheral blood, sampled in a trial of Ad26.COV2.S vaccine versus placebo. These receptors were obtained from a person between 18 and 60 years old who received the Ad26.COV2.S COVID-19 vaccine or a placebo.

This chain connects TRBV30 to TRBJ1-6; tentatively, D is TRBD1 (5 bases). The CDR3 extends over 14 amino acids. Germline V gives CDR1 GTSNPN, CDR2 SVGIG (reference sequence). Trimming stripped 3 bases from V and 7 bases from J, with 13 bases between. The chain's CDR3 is CAWSEGAQNSPLHF. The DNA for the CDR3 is TGTGCCTGGAGCGAAGGGGCGCAGAATTCACCCCTCCACTTT.

The DNA for the CDR3 is TGTGCCAGCAGTCCGGGACCCTCCTACGAGCAGTACTTC. This codes for CASSPGPSYEQYF. This chain joins TRBV7-2 and TRBJ2-7; D might be TRBD1 or TRBD2, each matching 5 bases. Germline V gene data show CDR1 as SGHTA and CDR2 as FQGNSA. V was trimmed by 6 bases and J by 0 bases, leaving 9 bases between them. This CDR3 comprises 13 residues.

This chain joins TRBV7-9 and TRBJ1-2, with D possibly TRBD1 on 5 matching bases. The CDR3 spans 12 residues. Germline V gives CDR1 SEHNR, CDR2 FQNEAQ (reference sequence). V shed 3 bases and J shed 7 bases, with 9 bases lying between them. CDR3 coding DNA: TGTGCCAGCAGCTTCCGGGGCTTTGGCTACACCTTC. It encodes CASSFRGFGYTF.

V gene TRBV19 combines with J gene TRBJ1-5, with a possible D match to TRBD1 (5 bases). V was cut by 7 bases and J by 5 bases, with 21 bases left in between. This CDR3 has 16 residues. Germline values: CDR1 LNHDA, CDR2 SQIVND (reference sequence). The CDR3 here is CASNPTGTPRDQPQHF. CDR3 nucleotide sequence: TGTGCCAGTAACCCGACGGGGACTCCACGGGATCAGCCCCAGCATTTT. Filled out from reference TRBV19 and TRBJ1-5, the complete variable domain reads DGGITQSPKYLFRKEGQNVTLSCEQNLNHDAMYWYRQDPGQGLRLIYYSQIVNDFQKGDIAEGYSVSREKKESFPLTVTSAQKNPTAFYLCASNPTGTPRDQPQHFGDGTRLSIL.

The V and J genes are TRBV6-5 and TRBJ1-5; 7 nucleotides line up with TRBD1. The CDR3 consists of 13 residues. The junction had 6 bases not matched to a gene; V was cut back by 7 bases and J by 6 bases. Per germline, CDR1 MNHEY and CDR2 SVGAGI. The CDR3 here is CASIGTVVQPQHF. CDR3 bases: TGTGCCAGCATTGGGACAGTGGTTCAGCCCCAGCATTTT.

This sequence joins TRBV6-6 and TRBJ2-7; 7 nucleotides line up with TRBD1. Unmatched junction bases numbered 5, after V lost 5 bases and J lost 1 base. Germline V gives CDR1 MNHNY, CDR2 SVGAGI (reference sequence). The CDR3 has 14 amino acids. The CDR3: CASSARDSSYEQYF. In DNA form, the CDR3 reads TGTGCCAGCAGTGCCCGGGACAGTTCCTACGAGCAGTACTTC.

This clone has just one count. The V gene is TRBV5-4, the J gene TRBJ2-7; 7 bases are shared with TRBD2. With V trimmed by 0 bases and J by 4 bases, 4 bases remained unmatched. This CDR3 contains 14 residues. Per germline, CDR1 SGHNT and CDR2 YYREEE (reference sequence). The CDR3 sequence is CASSLENSGYEQYF. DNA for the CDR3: TGTGCCAGCAGCTTGGAAAATAGCGGGTACGAGCAGTACTTC.

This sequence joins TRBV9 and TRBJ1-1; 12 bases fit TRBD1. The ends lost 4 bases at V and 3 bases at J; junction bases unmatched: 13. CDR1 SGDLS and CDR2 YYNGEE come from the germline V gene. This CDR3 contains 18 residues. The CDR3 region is CASSPGTGGFLLDTEAFF. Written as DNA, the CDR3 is TGTGCCAGCAGCCCCGGGACAGGGGGCTTTCTCTTGGACACTGAAGCTTTCTTT.

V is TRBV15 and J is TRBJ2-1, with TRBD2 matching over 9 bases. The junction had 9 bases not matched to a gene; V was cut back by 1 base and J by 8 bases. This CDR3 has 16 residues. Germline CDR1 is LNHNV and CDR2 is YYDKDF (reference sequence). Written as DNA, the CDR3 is TGTGCCACCAGCAGAGTAGGCGGGAGGGTGGGCGATGAGCAGTTCTTC. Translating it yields CATSRVGGRVGDEQFF.

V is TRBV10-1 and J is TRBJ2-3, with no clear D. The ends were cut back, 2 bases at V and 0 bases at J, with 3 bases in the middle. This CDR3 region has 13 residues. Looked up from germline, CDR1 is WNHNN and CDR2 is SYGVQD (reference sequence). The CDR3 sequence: CASSEDSTDTQYF. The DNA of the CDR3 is TGCGCCAGCAGTGAGGATAGCACAGATACGCAGTATTTT.

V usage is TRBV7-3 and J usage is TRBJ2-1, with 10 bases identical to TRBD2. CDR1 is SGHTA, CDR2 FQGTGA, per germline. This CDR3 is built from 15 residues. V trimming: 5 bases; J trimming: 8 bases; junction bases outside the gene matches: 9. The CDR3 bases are TGTGCCAGCAGCCAATCCGGGACTAGCGAGGATGAGCAGTTCTTC. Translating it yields CASSQSGTSEDEQFF.

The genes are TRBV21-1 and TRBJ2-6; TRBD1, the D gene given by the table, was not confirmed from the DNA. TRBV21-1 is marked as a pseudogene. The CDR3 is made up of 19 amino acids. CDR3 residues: CASSKDPDTFFSGANVLTF. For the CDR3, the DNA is TGTGCCAGCAGCAAAGACCCAGACACCTTTTTCTCTGGGGCCAACGTCCTGACTTTC.

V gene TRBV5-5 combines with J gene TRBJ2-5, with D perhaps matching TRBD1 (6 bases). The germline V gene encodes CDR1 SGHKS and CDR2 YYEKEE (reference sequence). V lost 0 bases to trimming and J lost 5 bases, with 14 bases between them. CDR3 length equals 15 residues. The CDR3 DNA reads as TGTGCCAGCAGCTTGGCACAGGGCCGAGGGGAGACCCAGTACTTC. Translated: CASSLAQGRGETQYF.

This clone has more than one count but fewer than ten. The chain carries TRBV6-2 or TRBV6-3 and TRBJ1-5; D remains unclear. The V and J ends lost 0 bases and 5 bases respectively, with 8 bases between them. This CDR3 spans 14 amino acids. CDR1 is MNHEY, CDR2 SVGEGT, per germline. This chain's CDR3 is CASSYSGPHQPQHF. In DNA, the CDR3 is TGTGCCAGCAGTTACTCCGGGCCCCATCAGCCCCAGCATTTT.

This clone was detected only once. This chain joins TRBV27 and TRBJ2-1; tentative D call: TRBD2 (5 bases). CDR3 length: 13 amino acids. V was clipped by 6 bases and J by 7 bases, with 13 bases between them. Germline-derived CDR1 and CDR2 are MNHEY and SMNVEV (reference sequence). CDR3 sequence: CASRPASPNEQFF. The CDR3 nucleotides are TGTGCCAGCAGGCCGGCTAGCCCAAATGAGCAGTTCTTC.

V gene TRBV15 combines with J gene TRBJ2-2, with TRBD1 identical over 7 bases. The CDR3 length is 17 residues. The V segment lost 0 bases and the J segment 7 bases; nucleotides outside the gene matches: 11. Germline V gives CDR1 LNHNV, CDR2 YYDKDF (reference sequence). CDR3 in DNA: TGTGCCACCAGCAGAGACGCGGACAGGCCTCTCAGCGGGGAGCTGTTTTTT. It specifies CATSRDADRPLSGELFF.